A selection of T cell receptor beta chains follows, all from one sample in a study of shared clonotypes between healthy human individuals. This table comes from immunoSEQ multiplex PCR, and its TCRdb copy is limited to in-frame clones, with some not included. The sample includes nearly 750,000 clones, roughly two thirds of them seen just once. Sequencing was done on a sample of memory CD4+ T cells sorted from blood. The receptor set was obtained from a woman between 25 and 40 years old in good health. Each CDR3 is given with its conserved first and last residue. D genes are given only for firm matches. The size field is filled for only some rows; it gives once, few, many or a size class.

TRBV11-2,.,.,TRBJ1-1,TGTGCCAGCAGCTCCCGAACGGACACGACGCGGCCCACTGAAGCTTTCTTT,CASSSRTDTTRPTEAFF
TRBV10-2,TRBD1,.,TRBJ1-6,TGCGCCAGCACTGAATGGCTACAGGGGGCGATTTCACCCCTCCACTTT,CASTEWLQGAISPLHF
TRBV30,.,.,TRBJ1-5,TGTGCCTGGCCCAATACAGGGAGTGGTATCAATCAGCCCCAGCATTTT,CAWPNTGSGINQPQHF
TRBV30,.,.,TRBJ1-4,TGTGCCTGGAGTTCGAGGGGCGAGACGGGGAGGGGAAAACTGTTTTTT,CAWSSRGETGRGKLFF
TRBV4-1,TRBD2,many,TRBJ2-7,TGCGCCAGCAGCCAAGAGTTCGTAGCGGGGTCCTCCTACGAGCAGTACTTC,CASSQEFVAGSSYEQYF
TRBV30,.,few,TRBJ1-1,TGTGCCTGGGACAGGTTATCCACTGAAGCTTTCTTT,CAWDRLSTEAFF
TRBV6-1,.,.,TRBJ2-7,TGTGCCAGCACCTTAGCGGACGACTACGAGCAGTACTTC,CASTLADDYEQYF
TRBV28,.,once,TRBJ1-5,TGTGCCACGAAAGTTTTTGGCAATCAGCCCCAGCATTTT,CATKVFGNQPQHF
TRBV7-9,.,.,TRBJ2-2,TGTGCCAGCAGCTTTTTGACTGGACCGAACACCGGGGAGCTGTTTTTT,CASSFLTGPNTGELFF
TRBV10-3,.,few,TRBJ2-7,TGTGCCATCAGTGAGTCGCAGGACGAGCAGTACTTC,CAISESQDEQYF
TRBV19,TRBD1,.,TRBJ2-7,TGTGCCAGTAGCCTGACAGGGGGAGGATACGAGCAGTACTTC,CASSLTGGGYEQYF
TRBV18,.,.,TRBJ2-1,TGTGCCAGCTCACCAGAGGACTTGCCCTCCTACAATGAGCAGTTCTTC,CASSPEDLPSYNEQFF
TRBV5-1,TRBD2,once,TRBJ2-7,TGCGCCAGCCGCCAGCTTCTAGCGGGAAGCTACGAGCAGTACTTC,CASRQLLAGSYEQYF
TRBV5-1,.,.,TRBJ2-7,TGCGCCAGCAGCTTAGGAGACCGGGCCATGAGGGGCGAGCAGTACTTC,CASSLGDRAMRGEQYF
TRBV6-1,TRBD1,.,TRBJ2-7,TGTGCCAGCAGTGAAGCCCCGGGACAGGGTTTCCACGAGCAGTACTTC,CASSEAPGQGFHEQYF
TRBV2,.,few,TRBJ2-5,TGTGCCAGCAGTGTGGAGACCGTCCAAGAGACCCAGTACTTC,CASSVETVQETQYF
TRBV19,.,.,TRBJ2-1,TGTGCCACCCGGTTAGGGAGGAGGAACAATGAGCAGTTCTTC,CATRLGRRNNEQFF
TRBV19,TRBD1,.,TRBJ2-7,TGTGCCAGTAGCAGACAGGGAAATCTCTACGAGCAGTACTTC,CASSRQGNLYEQYF
TRBV5-1,.,.,TRBJ2-7,TGCGCCAGCAGCTTGGACGGGAGAAAACCTCACTACGAGCAGTACTTC,CASSLDGRKPHYEQYF
TRBV12-5,.,.,TRBJ2-1,TGTGCTAGTGGTTTGCTTTGGAGTGAGCAGTTCTTC,CASGLLWSEQFF
TRBV28,.,.,TRBJ2-7,TGTGCCAGCAGTCCGGGGTCCTCCTACGAGCAGTACTTC,CASSPGSSYEQYF
TRBV28,TRBD2,.,TRBJ2-7,TGTGCCAGCAGTCCAGCCCTAGCGGGAGTCTACGAGCAGTACTTC,CASSPALAGVYEQYF
TRBV5-1,TRBD2,few,TRBJ2-2,TGCGCCAGCAGACCGACTAGCGGGACGGCCGGGGAGCTGTTTTTT,CASRPTSGTAGELFF
TRBV5-4,.,.,TRBJ2-5,TGTGCCAGCAGCCTATGGAACGGTGAGACCCAGTACTTC,CASSLWNGETQYF
TRBV28,.,.,TRBJ2-2,TGTGCTACCCACGGACGGACGGGCACCGGGGAGCTGTTTTTT,CATHGRTGTGELFF
TRBV5-8,.,.,TRBJ2-1,TGTGCCAGCAGCCTGACTACCATGACCAGCTCCTACAATGAGCAGTTCTTC,CASSLTTMTSSYNEQFF